The TCR beta chain under discussion was sequenced for a study of T cell clonality in common variable immunodeficiency. CDR1 DFQATT and CDR2 SNEGSKA come from the germline V gene (reference sequence). The CDR3 runs 18 residues. V lost 3 bases to trimming and J lost 2 bases; unmatched junction nucleotides: 15. Assay used: immunoSEQ multiplex PCR; TCRdb lists only in-frame clones, some missing. The sample shows tens of thousands of clones, none of them appearing just once. This clone occurred many times. Read sequence stops 3 residues before the CDR3 end, and the germline J gene provides the missing end.

The sequencing sample was made of peripheral blood mononuclear cells. The chain is built from TRBV20-1 and TRBJ2-1, with 8 bases matching TRBD2. The TCR was taken from a person aged 18 to 75 in good health. Partial CDR3 DNA: TGCAGTGCTAGGGTTATTTACGAACGGGGGGGAACCTACAATGAG. Amino acid sequence: CSARVIYERGGTYNE. The full CDR3 protein is CSARVIYERGGTYNEQFF.